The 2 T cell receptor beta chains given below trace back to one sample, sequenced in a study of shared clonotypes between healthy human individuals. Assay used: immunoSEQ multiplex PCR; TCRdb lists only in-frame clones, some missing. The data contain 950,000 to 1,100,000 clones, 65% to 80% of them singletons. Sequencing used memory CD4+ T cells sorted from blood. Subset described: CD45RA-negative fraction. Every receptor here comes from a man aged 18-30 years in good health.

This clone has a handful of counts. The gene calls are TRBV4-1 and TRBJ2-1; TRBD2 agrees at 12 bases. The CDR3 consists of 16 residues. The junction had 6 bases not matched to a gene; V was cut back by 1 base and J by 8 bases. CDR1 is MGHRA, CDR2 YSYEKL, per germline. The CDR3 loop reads CASSQGVLAGGDEQFF. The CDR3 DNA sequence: TGCGCCAGCAGCCAAGGGGTCCTAGCGGGAGGGGATGAGCAGTTCTTC.

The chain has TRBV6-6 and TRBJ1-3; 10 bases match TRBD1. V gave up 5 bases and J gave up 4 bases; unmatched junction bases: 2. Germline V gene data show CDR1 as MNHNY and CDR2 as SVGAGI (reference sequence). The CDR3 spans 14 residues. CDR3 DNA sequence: TGTGCCAGCAGTGACAGGGGGCTAGGAAACACCATATATTTT. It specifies CASSDRGLGNTIYF.